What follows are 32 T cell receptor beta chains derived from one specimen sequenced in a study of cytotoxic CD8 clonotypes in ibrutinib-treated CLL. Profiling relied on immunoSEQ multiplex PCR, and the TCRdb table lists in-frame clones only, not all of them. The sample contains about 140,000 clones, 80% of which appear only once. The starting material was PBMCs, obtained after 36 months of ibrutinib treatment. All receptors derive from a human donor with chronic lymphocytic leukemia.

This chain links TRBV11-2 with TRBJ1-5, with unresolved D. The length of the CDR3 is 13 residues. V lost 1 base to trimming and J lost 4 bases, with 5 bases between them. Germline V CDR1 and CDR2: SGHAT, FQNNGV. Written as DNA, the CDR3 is TGTGCCAGCAGCTTAGGTCTTAATCAGCCCCAGCATTTT. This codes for CASSLGLNQPQHF. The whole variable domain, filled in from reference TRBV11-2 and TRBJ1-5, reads EAGVAQSPRYKIIEKRQSVAFWCNPISGHATLYWYQQILGQGPKLLIQFQNNGVVDDSQLPKDRFSAERLKGVDSTLKIQPAKLEDSAVYLCASSLGLNQPQHFGDGTRLSIL.

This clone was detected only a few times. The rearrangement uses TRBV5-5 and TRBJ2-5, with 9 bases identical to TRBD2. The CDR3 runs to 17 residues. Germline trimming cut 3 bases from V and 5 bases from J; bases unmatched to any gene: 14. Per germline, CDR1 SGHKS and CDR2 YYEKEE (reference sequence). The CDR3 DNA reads TGTGCCAGCAGCTCGAGGTTGGTAGCGGGGGATCAGGAGACCCAGTACTTC. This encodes CASSSRLVAGDQETQYF.

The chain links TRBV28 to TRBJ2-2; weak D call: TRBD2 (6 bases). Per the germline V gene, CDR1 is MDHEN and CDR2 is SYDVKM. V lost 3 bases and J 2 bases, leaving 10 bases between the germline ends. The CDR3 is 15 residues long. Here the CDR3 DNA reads TGTGCCAGCAGTTTTGTACTAGCTAACACCGGGGAGCTGTTTTTT. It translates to CASSFVLANTGELFF.

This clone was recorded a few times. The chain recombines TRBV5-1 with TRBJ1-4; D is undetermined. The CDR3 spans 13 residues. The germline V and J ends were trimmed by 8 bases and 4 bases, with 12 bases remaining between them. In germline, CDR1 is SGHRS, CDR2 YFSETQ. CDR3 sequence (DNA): TGCGCCAGTAGTCGCGCTCATAATGAAAAACTGTTTTTT. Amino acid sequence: CASSRAHNEKLFF.

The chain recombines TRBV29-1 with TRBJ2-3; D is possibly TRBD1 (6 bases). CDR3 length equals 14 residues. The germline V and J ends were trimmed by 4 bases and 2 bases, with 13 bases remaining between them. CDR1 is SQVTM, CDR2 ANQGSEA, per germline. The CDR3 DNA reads TGCAGCGTTGGAAAGGGGGACCCCACAGATACGCAGTATTTT. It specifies CSVGKGDPTDTQYF.

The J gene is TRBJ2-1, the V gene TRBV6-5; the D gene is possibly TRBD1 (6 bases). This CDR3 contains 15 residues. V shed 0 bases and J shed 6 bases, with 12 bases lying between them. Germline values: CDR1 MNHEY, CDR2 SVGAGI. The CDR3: CASSYSPRQVNEQFF. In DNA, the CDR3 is TGTGCCAGCAGTTACTCCCCACGACAGGTCAATGAGCAGTTCTTC.

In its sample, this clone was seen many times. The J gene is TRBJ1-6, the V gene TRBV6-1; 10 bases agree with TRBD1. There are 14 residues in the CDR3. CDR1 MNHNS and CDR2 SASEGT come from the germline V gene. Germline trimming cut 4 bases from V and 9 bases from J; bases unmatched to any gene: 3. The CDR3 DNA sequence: TGTGCCAGCAGTGGTGGGACAGGGGTTTCACCCCTCCACTTT. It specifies CASSGGTGVSPLHF.

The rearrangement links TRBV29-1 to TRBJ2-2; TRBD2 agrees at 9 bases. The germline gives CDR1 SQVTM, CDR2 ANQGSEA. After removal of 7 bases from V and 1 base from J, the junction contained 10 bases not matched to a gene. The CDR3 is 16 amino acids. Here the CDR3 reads CSASRSSGKNTGELFF. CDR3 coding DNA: TGCAGCGCCTCTCGGTCTAGCGGGAAGAACACCGGGGAGCTGTTTTTT.

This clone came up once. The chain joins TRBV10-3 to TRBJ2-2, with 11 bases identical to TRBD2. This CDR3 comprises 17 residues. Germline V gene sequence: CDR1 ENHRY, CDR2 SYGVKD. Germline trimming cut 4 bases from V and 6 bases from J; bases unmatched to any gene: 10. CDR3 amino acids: CAISVTSGSFGSGELFF. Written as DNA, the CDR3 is TGTGCCATCAGTGTAACTAGCGGGAGCTTTGGGTCCGGGGAGCTGTTTTTT.

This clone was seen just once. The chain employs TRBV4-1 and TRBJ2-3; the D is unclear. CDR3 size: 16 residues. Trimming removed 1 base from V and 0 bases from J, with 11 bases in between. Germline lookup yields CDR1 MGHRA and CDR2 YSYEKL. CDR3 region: CASSQGLIGSTDTQYF. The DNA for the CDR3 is TGCGCCAGCAGCCAAGGTCTTATCGGAAGCACAGATACGCAGTATTTT.

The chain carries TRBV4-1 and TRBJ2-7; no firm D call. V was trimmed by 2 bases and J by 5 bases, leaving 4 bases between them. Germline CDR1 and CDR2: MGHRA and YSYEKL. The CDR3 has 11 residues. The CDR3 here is CASSQRNEQYF. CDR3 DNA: TGCGCCAGCAGCCAAAGGAACGAGCAGTACTTC.

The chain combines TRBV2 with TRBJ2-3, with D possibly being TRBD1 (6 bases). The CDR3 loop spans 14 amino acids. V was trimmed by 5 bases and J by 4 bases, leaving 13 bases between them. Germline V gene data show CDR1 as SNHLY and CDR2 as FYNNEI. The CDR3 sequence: CASSFYTGPDTQYF. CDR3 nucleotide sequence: TGTGCCAGCAGTTTTTATACAGGGCCAGATACGCAGTATTTT.

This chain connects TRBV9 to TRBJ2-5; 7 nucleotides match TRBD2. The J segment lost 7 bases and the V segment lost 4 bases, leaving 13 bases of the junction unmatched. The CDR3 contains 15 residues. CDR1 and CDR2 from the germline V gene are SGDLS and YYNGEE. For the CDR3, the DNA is TGTGCCAGCAGCTCGGGGCTAGCGGACCGGGGGACCCAGTACTTC. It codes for CASSSGLADRGTQYF.

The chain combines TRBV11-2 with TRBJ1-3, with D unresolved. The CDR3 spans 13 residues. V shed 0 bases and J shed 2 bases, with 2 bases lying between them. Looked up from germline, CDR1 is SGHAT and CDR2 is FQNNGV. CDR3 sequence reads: CASSLEPGNTIYF. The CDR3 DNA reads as TGTGCCAGCAGCTTAGAGCCTGGAAACACCATATATTTT. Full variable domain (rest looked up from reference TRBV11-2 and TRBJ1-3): EAGVAQSPRYKIIEKRQSVAFWCNPISGHATLYWYQQILGQGPKLLIQFQNNGVVDDSQLPKDRFSAERLKGVDSTLKIQPAKLEDSAVYLCASSLEPGNTIYFGEGSWLTVV.

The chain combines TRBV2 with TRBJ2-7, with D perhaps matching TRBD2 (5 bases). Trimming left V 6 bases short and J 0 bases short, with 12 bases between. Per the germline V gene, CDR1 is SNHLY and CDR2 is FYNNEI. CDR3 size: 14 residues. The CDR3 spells CASRARGSSYEQYF. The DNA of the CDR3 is TGTGCCAGCAGGGCCCGAGGGAGCTCCTACGAGCAGTACTTC.

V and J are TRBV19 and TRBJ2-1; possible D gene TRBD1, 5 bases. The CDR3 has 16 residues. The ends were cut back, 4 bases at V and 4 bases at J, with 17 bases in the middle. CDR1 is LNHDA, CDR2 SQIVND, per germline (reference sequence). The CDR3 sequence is CASSTQTAKEYNEQFF. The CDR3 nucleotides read TGTGCCAGTAGTACTCAGACAGCAAAGGAGTACAATGAGCAGTTCTTC. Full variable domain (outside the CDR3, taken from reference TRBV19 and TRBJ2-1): DGGITQSPKYLFRKEGQNVTLSCEQNLNHDAMYWYRQDPGQGLRLIYYSQIVNDFQKGDIAEGYSVSREKKESFPLTVTSAQKNPTAFYLCASSTQTAKEYNEQFFGPGTRLTVL.

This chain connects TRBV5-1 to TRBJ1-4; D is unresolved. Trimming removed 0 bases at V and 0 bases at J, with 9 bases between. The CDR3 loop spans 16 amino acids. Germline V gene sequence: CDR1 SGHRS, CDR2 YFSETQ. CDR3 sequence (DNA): TGCGCCAGCAGCTTGGCCTACGGGGCAACTAATGAAAAACTGTTTTTT. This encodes CASSLAYGATNEKLFF.

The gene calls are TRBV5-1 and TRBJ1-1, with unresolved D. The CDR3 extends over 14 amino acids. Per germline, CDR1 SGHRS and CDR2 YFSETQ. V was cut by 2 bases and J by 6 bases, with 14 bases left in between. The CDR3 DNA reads TGCGCCAGCAGCTTAAGAACACCGGACGCTGAAGCTTTCTTT. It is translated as CASSLRTPDAEAFF.

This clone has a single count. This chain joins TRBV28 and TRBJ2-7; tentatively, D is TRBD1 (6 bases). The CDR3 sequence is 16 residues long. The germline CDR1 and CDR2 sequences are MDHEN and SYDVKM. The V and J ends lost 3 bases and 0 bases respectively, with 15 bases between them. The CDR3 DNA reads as TGTGCCAGCAGTTTGTCGGCGGTGGGACACTCCTACGAGCAGTACTTC. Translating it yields CASSLSAVGHSYEQYF.

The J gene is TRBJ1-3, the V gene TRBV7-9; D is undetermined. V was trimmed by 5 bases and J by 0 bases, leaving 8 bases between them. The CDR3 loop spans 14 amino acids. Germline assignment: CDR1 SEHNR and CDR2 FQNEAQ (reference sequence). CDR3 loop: CASSGLNSGNTIYF. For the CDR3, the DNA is TGTGCCAGCAGCGGCCTGAACTCTGGAAACACCATATATTTT. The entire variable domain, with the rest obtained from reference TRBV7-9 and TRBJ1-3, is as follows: DTGVSQNPRHKITKRGQNVTFRCDPISEHNRLYWYRQTLGQGPEFLTYFQNEAQLEKSRLLSDRFSAERPKGSFSTLEIQRTEQGDSAMYLCASSGLNSGNTIYFGEGSWLTVV.

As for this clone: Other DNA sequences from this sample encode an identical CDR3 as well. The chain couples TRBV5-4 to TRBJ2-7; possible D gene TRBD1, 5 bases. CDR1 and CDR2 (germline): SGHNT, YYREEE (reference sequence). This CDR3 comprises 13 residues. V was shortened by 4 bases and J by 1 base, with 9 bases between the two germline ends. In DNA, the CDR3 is TGTGCCAGCAGCCCGACAGATTCCTACGAGCAGTACTTC. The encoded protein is CASSPTDSYEQYF.

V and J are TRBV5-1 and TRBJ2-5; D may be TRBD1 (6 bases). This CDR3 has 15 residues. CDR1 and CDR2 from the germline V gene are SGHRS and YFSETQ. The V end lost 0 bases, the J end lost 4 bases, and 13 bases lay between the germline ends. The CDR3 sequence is CASSLGLQGRETQYF. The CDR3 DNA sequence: TGCGCCAGCAGCTTGGGACTTCAGGGGCGAGAGACCCAGTACTTC.

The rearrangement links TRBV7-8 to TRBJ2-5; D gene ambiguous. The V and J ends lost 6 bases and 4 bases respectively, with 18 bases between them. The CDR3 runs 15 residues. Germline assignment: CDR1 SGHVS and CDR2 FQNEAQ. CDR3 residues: CASRAPINKGETQYF. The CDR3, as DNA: TGTGCCAGCAGAGCGCCTATTAACAAGGGAGAGACCCAGTACTTC.

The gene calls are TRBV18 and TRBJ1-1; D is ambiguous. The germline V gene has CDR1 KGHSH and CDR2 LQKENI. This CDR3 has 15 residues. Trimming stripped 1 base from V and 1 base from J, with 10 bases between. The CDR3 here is CASSPLFGQNTEAFF. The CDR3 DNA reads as TGTGCCAGCTCACCACTTTTCGGGCAGAACACTGAAGCTTTCTTT.

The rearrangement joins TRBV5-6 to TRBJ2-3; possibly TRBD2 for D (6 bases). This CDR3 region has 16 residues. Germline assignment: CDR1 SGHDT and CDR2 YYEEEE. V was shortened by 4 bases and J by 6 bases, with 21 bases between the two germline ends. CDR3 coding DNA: TGTGCCAGCAGCCAGCCGGGACTCCCTTTTTTTGATACGCAGTATTTT. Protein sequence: CASSQPGLPFFDTQYF.

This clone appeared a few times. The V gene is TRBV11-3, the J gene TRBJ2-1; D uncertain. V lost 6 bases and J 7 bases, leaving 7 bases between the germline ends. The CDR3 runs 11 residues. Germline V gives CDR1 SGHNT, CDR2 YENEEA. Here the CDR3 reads CASREGNEQFF. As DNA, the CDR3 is TGTGCCAGCAGGGAAGGTAATGAGCAGTTCTTC.

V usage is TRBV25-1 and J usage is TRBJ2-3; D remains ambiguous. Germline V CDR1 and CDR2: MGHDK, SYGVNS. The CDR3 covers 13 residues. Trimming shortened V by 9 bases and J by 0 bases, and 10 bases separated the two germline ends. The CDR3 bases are TGTGCCAGTACTTTATCTAGCACAGATACGCAGTATTTT. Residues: CASTLSSTDTQYF.

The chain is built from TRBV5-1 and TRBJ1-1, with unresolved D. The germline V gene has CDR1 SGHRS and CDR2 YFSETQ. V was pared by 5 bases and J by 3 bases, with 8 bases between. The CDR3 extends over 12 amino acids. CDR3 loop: CASRKTHTEAFF. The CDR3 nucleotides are TGCGCCAGCAGAAAGACACACACTGAAGCTTTCTTT.

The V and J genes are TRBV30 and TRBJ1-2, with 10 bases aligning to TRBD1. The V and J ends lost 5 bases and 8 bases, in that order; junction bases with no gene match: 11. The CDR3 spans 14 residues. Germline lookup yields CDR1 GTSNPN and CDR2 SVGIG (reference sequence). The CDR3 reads CAWLIDRGRGGYTF. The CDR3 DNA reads TGTGCCTGGCTAATAGACAGGGGGCGCGGGGGCTACACCTTC.

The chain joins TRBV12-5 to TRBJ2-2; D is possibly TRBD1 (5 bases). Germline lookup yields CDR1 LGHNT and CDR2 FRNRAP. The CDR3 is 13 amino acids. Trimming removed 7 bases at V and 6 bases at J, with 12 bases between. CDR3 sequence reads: CASAPAGSGELFF. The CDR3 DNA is TGTGCTAGTGCCCCCGCAGGGTCCGGGGAGCTGTTTTTT.

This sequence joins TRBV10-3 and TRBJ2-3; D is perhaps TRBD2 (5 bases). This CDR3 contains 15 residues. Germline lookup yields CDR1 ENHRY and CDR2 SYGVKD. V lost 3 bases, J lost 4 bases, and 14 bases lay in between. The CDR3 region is CAISEPGIVADTQYF. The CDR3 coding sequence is TGTGCCATCAGTGAACCGGGAATCGTAGCAGATACGCAGTATTTT.

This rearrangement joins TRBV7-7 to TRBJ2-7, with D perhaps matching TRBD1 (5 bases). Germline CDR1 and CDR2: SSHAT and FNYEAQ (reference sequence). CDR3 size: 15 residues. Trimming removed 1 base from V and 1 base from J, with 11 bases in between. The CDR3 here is CASSLGSGISYEQYF. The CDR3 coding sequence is TGTGCCAGCAGCTTAGGATCAGGGATTTCCTACGAGCAGTACTTC. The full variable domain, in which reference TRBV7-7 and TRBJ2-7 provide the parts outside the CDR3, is GAGVSQSPRYKVTKRGQDVTLRCDPISSHATLYWYQQALGQGPEFLTYFNYEAQPDKSGLPSDRFSAERPEGSISTLTIQRTEQRDSAMYRCASSLGSGISYEQYFGPGTRLTVT.